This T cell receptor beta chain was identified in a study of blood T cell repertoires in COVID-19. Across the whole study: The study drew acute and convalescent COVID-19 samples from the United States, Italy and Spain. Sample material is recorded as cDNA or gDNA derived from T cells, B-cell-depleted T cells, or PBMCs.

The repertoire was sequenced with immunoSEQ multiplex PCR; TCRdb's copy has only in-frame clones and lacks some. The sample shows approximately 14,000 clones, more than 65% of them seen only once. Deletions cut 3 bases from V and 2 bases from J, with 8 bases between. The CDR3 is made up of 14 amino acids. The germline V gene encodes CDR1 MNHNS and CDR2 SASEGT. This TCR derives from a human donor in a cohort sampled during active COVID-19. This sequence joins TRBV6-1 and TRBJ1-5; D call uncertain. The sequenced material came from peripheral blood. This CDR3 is CASSDTSGNQPQHF. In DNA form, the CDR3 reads TGTGCCAGCAGTGATACCAGCGGCAATCAGCCCCAGCATTTT.